The rows below give T cell receptor beta chains drawn from one sample of a study of human T cells and chemical hapten exposure. TCRdb re-analysed the RACE reads in MiXCR, keeping a single row per CDR3 protein. This sample has 100,000 to 150,000 distinct CDR3 sequences; approximately 13% occur once, and the top ten carry 2.8%. The specimen comprised whole blood, sampled in connection with sensitization to the hapten diphenylcyclopropenone (DPC). The receptors were sampled from a woman between 18 and 29 years old with alopecia areata. Some clones in this sample may be carry-over from other donors' samples. The CDR3 runs from the conserved cysteine through the conserved F or W. A D gene is named only where the DNA matches it firmly. Clone size is not always given. Where it is, it says once, few, many or a class for expanded clones.

v_gene: TRBV20-1
abundance: .
j_gene: TRBJ2-7
d_gene: .
CDR3nt: TGCAGTGCTATAGCGCCGGCTAGCGTCTCCTACGAGCAGTACTTC
CDR3aa: CSAIAPASVSYEQYF

v_gene: TRBV20-1
abundance: .
j_gene: TRBJ2-7
d_gene: TRBD1
CDR3nt: TGCAGTGCTACTTACAGGGGAGATCTATACGAGCAGTACTTC
CDR3aa: CSATYRGDLYEQYF

v_gene: TRBV4-3
abundance: many
j_gene: TRBJ1-1
d_gene: .
CDR3nt: TGCGCCAGCAGCACCGGACAGTTGAACACTGAAGCTTTCTTT
CDR3aa: CASSTGQLNTEAFF

v_gene: TRBV2
abundance: .
j_gene: TRBJ1-2
d_gene: .
CDR3nt: TGTGCCAGCAGAACAACGGGGGTCACCCGGAACTATGGCTACACCTTC
CDR3aa: CASRTTGVTRNYGYTF

v_gene: TRBV5-8
abundance: few
j_gene: TRBJ1-5
d_gene: TRBD1
CDR3nt: TGTGCCAGCAGCCCTGGGACAGTCTATAGCAATCAGCCCCAGCATTTT
CDR3aa: CASSPGTVYSNQPQHF

v_gene: TRBV9
abundance: many
j_gene: TRBJ2-7
d_gene: .
CDR3nt: TGTGCCAGCAGCGTAGCGCGGGGCTACGAGCAGTACTTC
CDR3aa: CASSVARGYEQYF

v_gene: TRBV28
abundance: many
j_gene: TRBJ1-1
d_gene: .
CDR3nt: TGTGCCAGCAGGCTTTTTAGTGATCATAGGCCGGAAGCTTTCTTT
CDR3aa: CASRLFSDHRPEAFF

v_gene: TRBV4-3
abundance: .
j_gene: TRBJ2-5
d_gene: TRBD2
CDR3nt: TGCGCCAGCAGCCAAGAATCCGGGACTAGTATATCGACCCAGTACTTC
CDR3aa: CASSQESGTSISTQYF

v_gene: TRBV20-1
abundance: .
j_gene: TRBJ1-1
d_gene: TRBD1
CDR3nt: TGCGGTGCTAGAGTCCAGGACAGGGTCGATACTGAAGCTTTCTTT
CDR3aa: CGARVQDRVDTEAFF

v_gene: TRBV7-9
abundance: many
j_gene: TRBJ1-6
d_gene: .
CDR3nt: TGTGCCAGCAGCTTAAATGCTTCACCCCTCCACTTT
CDR3aa: CASSLNASPLHF

v_gene: TRBV4-3
abundance: many
j_gene: TRBJ2-6
d_gene: .
CDR3nt: TGCGCCAGCAGCCAAGATAGGGCGAGAGGGGCCAACGTCCTGACTTTC
CDR3aa: CASSQDRARGANVLTF

v_gene: TRBV20-1
abundance: .
j_gene: TRBJ2-3
d_gene: TRBD2
CDR3nt: TGCAGTGCGATGAAGACTAGCGGGGGGGCCTTTAGGACAGATACGCAGTATTTT
CDR3aa: CSAMKTSGGAFRTDTQYF

v_gene: TRBV6-1
abundance: few
j_gene: TRBJ1-1
d_gene: .
CDR3nt: TGTGCCAGCAGTGAAGCTCACAGATCGAACACTGAAGCTTTCTTT
CDR3aa: CASSEAHRSNTEAFF

v_gene: TRBV6-5
abundance: few
j_gene: TRBJ1-4
d_gene: .
CDR3nt: TGTGCCAGCAGAACGGGACGGTCTTATGAAAAACTGTTTTTT
CDR3aa: CASRTGRSYEKLFF

v_gene: TRBV3-1
abundance: few
j_gene: TRBJ1-1
d_gene: .
CDR3nt: TGTGCCAGCAGCCAGGGGACGACTGAAGCTTTCTTT
CDR3aa: CASSQGTTEAFF

v_gene: TRBV20-1
abundance: many
j_gene: TRBJ1-5
d_gene: TRBD1
CDR3nt: TGCAGTGCTTACAGGGGAAATCAGCCCCAGCATTTT
CDR3aa: CSAYRGNQPQHF

v_gene: TRBV29-1
abundance: few
j_gene: TRBJ2-1
d_gene: .
CDR3nt: TGCAGCGTTGAGCCTAGCGCGATCTACAATGAGCAGTTCTTC
CDR3aa: CSVEPSAIYNEQFF